The 13 T cell receptor beta chains below were found in one sample sequenced in a study of cytomegalovirus exposure and HLA in healthy donors. The PCR used 60 Vbeta and 13 Jbeta primers. The repertoire was sequenced with immunoSEQ multiplex PCR; TCRdb's copy has only in-frame clones and lacks some. Here the sample spans about 190,000 clones, 70% to 80% being singletons. The specimen was PBMCs. All receptors come from a woman in her 30s in good health and CMV-seropositive.

The genes are TRBV28 and TRBJ2-6; 8 bases map to TRBD1. Germline CDR1 is MDHEN and CDR2 is SYDVKM. The J segment lost 0 bases and the V segment lost 5 bases, leaving 9 bases of the junction unmatched. The CDR3 contains 18 residues. CDR3 in DNA: TGTGCCAGCAGTCTACAGGGGGGACAAAGCTCTGGGGCCAACGTCCTGACTTTC. Amino acid sequence: CASSLQGGQSSGANVLTF.

The rearrangement joins TRBV7-2 to TRBJ2-7; a weak D match, TRBD1 (6 bases). CDR1 is SGHTA, CDR2 FQGNSA, per germline. Between the trimmed V and J ends, which lost 3 bases and 3 bases, there was a span of 12 bases. CDR3 length: 14 amino acids. CDR3 sequence: CASSLTGKDYEQYF. CDR3 DNA sequence: TGTGCCAGCAGCTTGACAGGAAAAGACTACGAGCAGTACTTC. Together with reference TRBV7-2 and TRBJ2-7, the CDR3 gives the full variable domain: GAGVSQSPSNKVTEKGKDVELRCDPISGHTALYWYRQSLGQGLEFLIYFQGNSAPDKSGLPSDRFSAERTGGSVSTLTIQRTQQEDSAVYLCASSLTGKDYEQYFGPGTRLTVT.

V gene TRBV9 combines with J gene TRBJ2-1; tentatively, D is TRBD2 (5 bases). With 2 bases removed from V and 2 bases from J, the gap between germline ends came to 11 bases. Germline V lookup: CDR1 SGDLS, CDR2 YYNGEE. This CDR3 has 15 amino acids. The CDR3 reads CASSVGLGAYNEQFF. CDR3 nucleotides: TGTGCCAGCAGCGTTGGACTCGGGGCCTACAATGAGCAGTTCTTC.

The chain recombines TRBV7-2 with TRBJ2-7; maybe TRBD2 (6 bases). With 4 bases removed from V and 9 bases from J, the gap between germline ends came to 16 bases. From germline, CDR1 is SGHTA and CDR2 FQGNSA. The CDR3 length is 13 residues. CDR3 sequence: CASSSQTGTSQYF. CDR3 bases: TGTGCCAGCAGCTCGCAAACCGGGACTTCGCAGTACTTC.

V is TRBV7-2 and J is TRBJ2-7; 7 bases agree with TRBD1. This CDR3 spans 13 amino acids. Trimming took 5 bases from V and 3 from J; bases not matched to a gene: 4. Per the germline V gene, CDR1 is SGHTA and CDR2 is FQGNSA. CDR3 bases: TGTGCCAGCAGCCGGGACAGAGACTACGAGCAGTACTTC. It translates to CASSRDRDYEQYF.

The rearrangement joins TRBV5-6 to TRBJ2-1; 11 bases agree with TRBD1. V lost 0 bases and J lost 3; bases outside the gene matches: 11. Germline CDR1 and CDR2: SGHDT and YYEEEE. The CDR3 covers 19 residues. This CDR3 is CASSLERRGTGGNYNEQFF. CDR3 DNA: TGTGCCAGCAGCTTGGAAAGAAGGGGGACAGGGGGTAACTACAATGAGCAGTTCTTC.

This chain connects TRBV29-1 to TRBJ2-7; TRBD1 agrees at 8 bases. The CDR3 is 12 residues long. The germline gives CDR1 SQVTM, CDR2 ANQGSEA. The trim removed 7 bases at V and 7 bases at J, leaving 9 bases unmatched. Written as DNA, the CDR3 is TGCAGCGGGAGTGACAGGGGTCGGGAGCAGTACTTC. Protein: CSGSDRGREQYF.

The chain joins TRBV19 to TRBJ2-7, with 7 bases lining up with TRBD1. The CDR3 sequence is 15 residues long. Per germline, CDR1 LNHDA and CDR2 SQIVND (reference sequence). V lost 0 bases to trimming and J lost 2 bases; unmatched junction nucleotides: 4. The CDR3: CASSIDRDSPYEQYF. DNA of the CDR3: TGTGCCAGTAGTATAGATCGGGACAGCCCCTACGAGCAGTACTTC.

The chain carries TRBV7-2 and TRBJ2-7; 7 bases map to TRBD1. The length of the CDR3 is 15 residues. Trimming at V came to 5 bases and at J to 3 bases, leaving 10 bases not matched to a gene. Germline-derived CDR1 and CDR2 are SGHTA and FQGNSA. CDR3 nucleotide sequence: TGTGCCAGCAGCGAGGGGGCCAGCGACGTCTACGAGCAGTACTTC. Protein sequence: CASSEGASDVYEQYF.

The rearrangement links TRBV10-3 to TRBJ2-1; a weak D match, TRBD1 (5 bases). Trimming cost V 6 bases and J 5 bases, with 14 bases left between them. This CDR3 region has 14 residues. Germline V CDR1 and CDR2: ENHRY, SYGVKD. The CDR3 is CAIREIGADNEQFF. The DNA for the CDR3 is TGTGCCATCAGGGAGATAGGGGCGGACAATGAGCAGTTCTTC.

V gene TRBV29-1 combines with J gene TRBJ1-2, with D possibly being TRBD1 (5 bases). CDR3 length: 13 residues. Germline V gene data show CDR1 as SQVTM and CDR2 as ANQGSEA. V was trimmed by 4 bases and J by 6 bases, leaving 15 bases between them. Here the CDR3 reads CSVAHSWGDGYTF. The DNA of the CDR3 is TGCAGCGTTGCGCATTCGTGGGGGGATGGCTACACCTTC.

Only one count was recorded for this clone. The V gene is TRBV30, the J gene TRBJ1-1; the match to TRBD1 covers 9 bases. The CDR3 loop spans 16 amino acids. Germline assignment: CDR1 GTSNPN and CDR2 SVGIG (reference sequence). Trimming took 2 bases from V and 1 from J; bases not matched to a gene: 8. Written as DNA, the CDR3 is TGTGCCTGGAGTCCCCGGGACAGGGTCCAGAACACTGAAGCTTTCTTT. It codes for CAWSPRDRVQNTEAFF.

The chain recombines TRBV2 with TRBJ2-4; TRBD1 matches 12 bases. This CDR3 contains 13 residues. Germline loops: CDR1 SNHLY, CDR2 FYNNEI. J lost 7 bases, V lost 8 bases, and 3 bases had no gene match. The CDR3 DNA is TGTGCCAGCCAGGGACAGGGGGCCAACATTCAGTACTTC. It is translated as CASQGQGANIQYF.